The 30 T cell receptor beta chains in this list originate from one sample, sequenced in a study of blood T cell repertoires in COVID-19. Using immunoSEQ multiplex PCR, the repertoire was profiled, and TCRdb retains in-frame clones only, with some absent. There are 200,000 to 250,000 clones in the sample; around 90% occur only once, and roughly 16% lies in the top ten. Specimen: PBMCs or T cells enriched from blood (not recorded which). The receptors originated from a man younger than 40 who had been exposed to COVID-19.

V gene TRBV5-1 combines with J gene TRBJ2-5, with 7 bases lining up with TRBD1. CDR1 and CDR2 (germline): SGHRS, YFSETQ. The CDR3 is 17 amino acids. Trimming cost V 3 bases and J 4 bases; bases outside gene matches: 15. CDR3 protein: CASSYVASGQMRETQYF. The CDR3 bases are TGCGCCAGCAGCTATGTGGCCTCGGGACAGATGAGAGAGACCCAGTACTTC.

The CDR3 region has the DNA TGTGCCTGGAGCTCCTCAGGGGTTGAGAATCAGCCCCAGCATTTT. It translates to CAWSSSGVENQPQHF. The chain couples TRBV30 to TRBJ1-5, with D possibly matching TRBD1 (6 bases). V was clipped by 3 bases and J by 4 bases, with 16 bases between them. CDR1 and CDR2 (germline): GTSNPN, SVGIG (reference sequence). This CDR3 spans 15 amino acids.

The J gene is TRBJ2-2, the V gene TRBV24-1; D is unresolved. CDR1 is KGHDR and CDR2 is SFDVKD in the germline V gene. Trimming took off 5 bases at V and 2 bases at J, with 8 bases between the two ends. This CDR3 has 14 residues. CDR3 DNA sequence: TGTGCCACCAGTGGATCACATAACACCGGGGAGCTGTTTTTT. Translating gives CATSGSHNTGELFF.

The chain employs TRBV7-6 and TRBJ1-1; the D is unclear. Trimming took off 8 bases at V and 1 base at J, with 11 bases between the two ends. The CDR3 runs 13 residues. Germline assignment: CDR1 SGHVS and CDR2 FNYEAQ. Here the CDR3 DNA reads TGTGCCAGCGGCTACACCCAGAACACTGAAGCTTTCTTT. Its protein is CASGYTQNTEAFF.

The V and J genes are TRBV3-1 (or the pseudogene TRBV3-2) and TRBJ1-2; D gene uncertain. Germline V gives CDR1 LGHDT, CDR2 YNNKEL (reference sequence). V was cut by 0 bases and J by 8 bases, with 19 bases left in between. The CDR3 is made up of 16 amino acids. The CDR3 is CASSQDLVGRRLGYTF. CDR3 bases: TGTGCCAGCAGCCAAGATCTAGTTGGAAGGCGATTGGGCTACACCTTC.

The chain employs TRBV5-1 and TRBJ2-7, with 10 bases matching TRBD1. The CDR3 consists of 15 residues. V dropped 7 bases and J dropped 4; count of bases not matched to a gene: 11. Looked up from germline, CDR1 is SGHRS and CDR2 is YFSETQ. CDR3 DNA sequence: TGCGCCAGCGGCCAACCGGGACAGGGGTGGTACGAGCAGTACTTC. It translates to CASGQPGQGWYEQYF.

The chain has TRBV2 and TRBJ1-6; TRBD1 matches at 10 bases. The CDR3 contains 15 residues. Germline loops: CDR1 SNHLY, CDR2 FYNNEI. V was pared by 5 bases and J by 7 bases, with 5 bases of the junction left unmatched. The CDR3 here is CASSPGTGENSPLHF. The CDR3 DNA sequence: TGTGCCAGCAGTCCGGGGACAGGGGAGAATTCACCCCTCCACTTT.

V gene TRBV4-1 combines with J gene TRBJ1-2; D gene uncertain. Trimming removed 1 base from V and 4 bases from J, with 10 bases in between. The CDR3 sequence is 14 residues long. The germline V gene has CDR1 MGHRA and CDR2 YSYEKL. This CDR3 is CASSQGRGGYGYTF. CDR3 DNA: TGCGCCAGCAGCCAAGGGCGGGGTGGCTATGGCTACACCTTC.

This chain links TRBV9 with TRBJ2-5; tentatively, D is TRBD2 (5 bases). V was trimmed by 0 bases and J by 1 base, leaving 16 bases between them. This CDR3 has 17 residues. CDR1 and CDR2 from the germline V gene are SGDLS and YYNGEE. CDR3 protein: CASSVGPISGFQETQYF. The CDR3 DNA sequence: TGTGCCAGCAGCGTAGGCCCAATCTCGGGGTTCCAAGAGACCCAGTACTTC. Full variable domain (remainder filled in from reference TRBV9 and TRBJ2-5): DSGVTQTPKHLITATGQRVTLRCSPRSGDLSVYWYQQSLDQGLQFLIQYYNGEERAKGNILERFSAQQFPDLHSELNLSSLELGDSALYFCASSVGPISGFQETQYFGPGTRLLVL.

The rearrangement joins TRBV3-1 (or the pseudogene TRBV3-2) to TRBJ2-5; D may be TRBD1 (6 bases). Germline V gene lookup returns CDR1 LGHDT and CDR2 YNNKEL (reference sequence). The CDR3 extends over 13 amino acids. V was trimmed by 3 bases and J by 5 bases, leaving 10 bases between them. As DNA, the CDR3 is TGTGCCAGCAGCCAGAGGGGGTGGGAGACCCAGTACTTC. Protein: CASSQRGWETQYF.

The chain uses TRBV7-9 and TRBJ1-2; D call uncertain. The CDR3 is made up of 13 amino acids. Trimming pared 1 base from V and 6 bases from J, leaving 9 bases between. CDR1 SEHNR and CDR2 FQNEAQ come from the germline V gene (reference sequence). The CDR3 spells CASSLVAGNGYTF. In nucleotides, the CDR3 is TGTGCCAGCAGCTTAGTAGCGGGGAATGGCTACACCTTC.

The rearrangement joins TRBV6-2 or TRBV6-3 to TRBJ1-2, with TRBD1 as a possible D gene (5 bases). CDR1 is MNHEY, CDR2 SVGEGT, per germline. Trimming took off 5 bases at V and 6 bases at J, with 16 bases between the two ends. This CDR3 is 14 amino acids long. CDR3 nucleotide sequence: TGTGCCAGCAGTCTCCGGCAGGGCTGGCATGGCTACACCTTC. This codes for CASSLRQGWHGYTF.

This chain joins TRBV7-9 and TRBJ2-3, with D possibly matching TRBD1 (6 bases). This CDR3 contains 15 residues. The germline CDR1 and CDR2 sequences are SEHNR and FQNEAQ (reference sequence). Deletions cut 5 bases from V and 7 bases from J, with 19 bases between. In DNA, the CDR3 is TGTGCCAGCAGCCCCAGGGGTCTCGACGGGAATACGCAGTATTTT. Translation: CASSPRGLDGNTQYF.

The V gene is TRBV4-2, the J gene TRBJ1-5, with 11 bases lining up with TRBD1. J gave up 7 bases and V 8 bases, and 10 bases lay outside the gene matches. The germline gives CDR1 LGHNA, CDR2 YNFKEQ. The CDR3 is made up of 15 amino acids. In DNA form, the CDR3 reads TGTGCCAGCGCAGAGGGCCGGGACAGGGGGCAGCCCCAGCATTTT. Amino acid sequence: CASAEGRDRGQPQHF.

The chain joins TRBV5-8 to TRBJ2-1; the match to TRBD2 covers 8 bases. The CDR3 consists of 17 residues. Germline CDR1 is SGHTS and CDR2 is YDEGEE. V was clipped by 1 base and J by 4 bases; unmatched bases: 10. CDR3 DNA sequence: TGTGCCAGCAGCTTGTGGCTAGCCGGGGGGGGTTACAATGAGCAGTTCTTC. As protein: CASSLWLAGGGYNEQFF.

The chain links TRBV27 to TRBJ2-1; 8 bases agree with TRBD2. After removal of 6 bases from V and 10 bases from J, the junction contained 14 bases not matched to a gene. The V gene's germline CDR1 is MNHEY and CDR2 SMNVEV (reference sequence). The CDR3 is 15 amino acids. The chain's CDR3 is CASSPSGRGLAEQFF. CDR3 DNA: TGTGCCAGCAGCCCCTCCGGGAGGGGGTTGGCCGAGCAGTTCTTC.

The rearrangement joins TRBV19 to TRBJ2-2; TRBD2 aligns across 10 bases. The CDR3 extends over 15 amino acids. V was clipped by 4 bases and J by 4 bases; unmatched bases: 3. Germline V gene sequence: CDR1 LNHDA, CDR2 SQIVND (reference sequence). The CDR3 region is CASSTSGGGTGELFF. CDR3 in DNA: TGTGCCAGTAGTACTAGCGGGGGAGGCACCGGGGAGCTGTTTTTT.

The sample holds a few counts of this clone. The chain combines TRBV7-6 with TRBJ2-2, with 10 nucleotides matching TRBD2. Germline lookup yields CDR1 SGHVS and CDR2 FNYEAQ. V was pared by 3 bases and J by 1 base, with 2 bases of the junction left unmatched. The CDR3 consists of 16 residues. The DNA for the CDR3 is TGTGCCAGCAGCTTGGCTAGCGGGGGGAACACCGGGGAGCTGTTTTTT. Amino acids: CASSLASGGNTGELFF.

This clone was counted only a few times. The CDR3 DNA reads as TGTGCCAGCAGCCAGGGGACTAGTGTAGATACGCAGTATTTT. This encodes CASSQGTSVDTQYF. This sequence joins TRBV14 and TRBJ2-3, with TRBD2 matching over 8 bases. From germline, CDR1 is SGHDN and CDR2 FVKESK. CDR3 length equals 14 residues. The ends lost 3 bases at V and 5 bases at J; junction bases unmatched: 4.

This clone occurred once. V and J are TRBV2 and TRBJ1-4, with TRBD1 as a possible D gene (5 bases). Germline V gene sequence: CDR1 SNHLY, CDR2 FYNNEI. The CDR3 covers 13 residues. Trimming stripped 0 bases from V and 12 bases from J, with 11 bases between. The chain's CDR3 is CASSEALQGELFF. The CDR3 nucleotides read TGTGCCAGCAGTGAAGCGCTTCAGGGTGAACTGTTTTTT.

Of note for this clone: This specimen includes other DNA sequences encoding the same CDR3. This sequence joins TRBV19 and TRBJ1-1, with TRBD1 matching 9 bases. Germline V CDR1 and CDR2: LNHDA, SQIVND (reference sequence). The CDR3 spans 14 residues. The trim removed 4 bases at V and 1 base at J, leaving 1 base unmatched. The DNA for the CDR3 is TGTGCCAGTAGTACGGGACAGGGGAACACTGAAGCTTTCTTT. This codes for CASSTGQGNTEAFF. Drawing the rest from reference TRBV19 and TRBJ1-1, the complete variable domain is DGGITQSPKYLFRKEGQNVTLSCEQNLNHDAMYWYRQDPGQGLRLIYYSQIVNDFQKGDIAEGYSVSREKKESFPLTVTSAQKNPTAFYLCASSTGQGNTEAFFGQGTRLTVV.

The rearrangement joins TRBV2 to TRBJ2-1; no clear D gene. Germline loops: CDR1 SNHLY, CDR2 FYNNEI. The CDR3 spans 10 residues. The V gene lost 4 bases and the J gene lost 8 bases, with 3 bases spanning the gap. CDR3 nucleotides: TGTGCCAGCAGTGTCTATGAGCAGTTCTTC. Encoded protein: CASSVYEQFF.

The J gene is TRBJ2-1, the V gene TRBV6-1, with D possibly being TRBD2 (6 bases). This CDR3 is 16 amino acids long. V dropped 4 bases and J dropped 7 bases, with 20 bases sitting between them. The V gene's germline CDR1 is MNHNS and CDR2 SASEGT. CDR3 nucleotides: TGTGCCAGCAGTGCCCAAGCGGGTCGTATTGGAAATGAGCAGTTCTTC. Protein product: CASSAQAGRIGNEQFF.

The chain links TRBV2 to TRBJ2-2; D unresolved. Germline V gives CDR1 SNHLY, CDR2 FYNNEI. V shed 2 bases and J shed 6 bases, with 10 bases lying between them. This CDR3 is built from 14 residues. The CDR3 region is CASSEQASSGELFF. Written as DNA, the CDR3 is TGTGCCAGCAGTGAACAAGCCTCCTCCGGGGAGCTGTTTTTT.

This clone is medium-sized (0.01 to 0.1%) within its sample. The CDR3 coding sequence is TGTGCCACCAGCAGAGATCACCTGAGCTCCTACAATGAGCAGTTCTTC. Translated, it gives CATSRDHLSSYNEQFF. The V call is TRBV15, the J call TRBJ2-1; no clear D. V dropped 0 bases and J dropped 0 bases, with 9 bases sitting between them. CDR1 is LNHNV and CDR2 is YYDKDF in the germline V gene (reference sequence). The CDR3 is 16 residues long.

The chain carries TRBV19 and TRBJ2-3; 9 nucleotides match TRBD2. The CDR3 is 15 amino acids. Germline V lookup: CDR1 LNHDA, CDR2 SQIVND (reference sequence). The ends lost 5 bases at V and 4 bases at J; junction bases unmatched: 7. The CDR3 loop is CASSSRRGGPDTQYF. In DNA form, the CDR3 reads TGTGCCAGTAGTTCTAGGCGGGGGGGCCCAGATACGCAGTATTTT.

The chain is built from TRBV5-1 and TRBJ1-1; possible D gene TRBD1, 6 bases. Trimming took off 3 bases at V and 0 bases at J, with 15 bases between the two ends. Per germline, CDR1 SGHRS and CDR2 YFSETQ. The CDR3 runs to 16 residues. The CDR3 loop reads CASSSRDINMNTEAFF. The CDR3 bases are TGCGCCAGCAGCTCCCGGGACATTAACATGAACACTGAAGCTTTCTTT. Full variable domain (outside the CDR3, taken from reference TRBV5-1 and TRBJ1-1): KAGVTQTPRYLIKTRGQQVTLSCSPISGHRSVSWYQQTPGQGLQFLFEYFSETQRNKGNFPGRFSGRQFSNSRSEMNVSTLELGDSALYLCASSSRDINMNTEAFFGQGTRLTVV.

The chain recombines TRBV15 with TRBJ2-5; D possibly corresponds to TRBD2 (6 bases). CDR3 length: 14 amino acids. The V end lost 0 bases, the J end lost 3 bases, and 8 bases lay between the germline ends. Germline loops: CDR1 LNHNV, CDR2 YYDKDF (reference sequence). Written as DNA, the CDR3 is TGTGCCACCAGCAGAGAGTCTAGCGAAGAGACCCAGTACTTC. Protein: CATSRESSEETQYF.

The chain has TRBV6-5 and TRBJ2-3, with 7 bases lining up with TRBD2. The CDR3 runs 12 residues. The V gene end was trimmed by 11 bases and the J gene end by 5 bases; junction bases not matched to a gene: 7. Germline V gene sequence: CDR1 MNHEY, CDR2 SVGAGI. This CDR3 is CASGRGVDTQYF. The CDR3 DNA follows: TGTGCCTCCGGACGGGGGGTAGATACGCAGTATTTT.

This chain links TRBV27 with TRBJ1-1; D not certain. The CDR3 sequence is 15 residues long. Germline CDR1 MNHEY, CDR2 SMNVEV (reference sequence). V was pared by 2 bases and J by 1 base, with 11 bases between. CDR3 region: CASSLAGHGNTEAFF. The DNA of the CDR3 is TGTGCCAGCAGTTTAGCTGGGCATGGGAACACTGAAGCTTTCTTT.